A single sample is the source of the 26 T cell receptor beta chains below, sequenced in a study of cytomegalovirus exposure and HLA in healthy donors. The PCR employed 60 Vbeta primers together with 13 Jbeta primers. Assay: immunoSEQ multiplex PCR; the TCRdb copy retains only in-frame clones and omits some. The repertoire holds about 240,000 clones, with 78% as singletons. Material: PBMCs. The origin of the receptors is a boy between 5 and 17 years old in good health and CMV-seronegative.

The chain has TRBV5-1 and TRBJ2-3; TRBD1 matches 8 bases. J gave up 0 bases and V 1 base, and 7 bases lay outside the gene matches. CDR3 length equals 17 residues. Germline V gene data show CDR1 as SGHRS and CDR2 as YFSETQ. The CDR3 reads CASSLRGTGYSTDTQYF. Written as DNA, the CDR3 is TGCGCCAGCAGCTTGAGAGGGACAGGTTATAGCACAGATACGCAGTATTTT.

The chain couples TRBV28 to TRBJ2-3; TRBD1 is a possible D gene (5 bases). Trimming took off 5 bases at V and 2 bases at J, with 20 bases between the two ends. The V gene's germline CDR1 is MDHEN and CDR2 SYDVKM. The CDR3 length is 17 residues. CDR3 residues: CASSPLGAPDNTDTQYF. The CDR3 nucleotides read TGTGCCAGCAGTCCCCTTGGGGCCCCAGACAACACAGATACGCAGTATTTT.

The J gene is TRBJ1-1, the V gene TRBV9; D is perhaps TRBD1 (6 bases). The CDR3 sequence is 16 residues long. Trimming removed 0 bases from V and 5 bases from J, with 17 bases in between. Germline CDR1 SGDLS, CDR2 YYNGEE. This chain's CDR3 is CASSVGVGPRGTEAFF. For the CDR3, the DNA is TGTGCCAGCAGCGTAGGTGTCGGACCTAGGGGGACTGAAGCTTTCTTT.

In its sample, this clone was seen once. The CDR3 spells CASSQGTGEGQPQHF. The CDR3 bases are TGCGCCAGCAGCCAGGGGACAGGGGAAGGTCAGCCCCAGCATTTT. This chain connects TRBV4-1 to TRBJ1-5, with 10 bases aligning to TRBD1. The germline V gene has CDR1 MGHRA and CDR2 YSYEKL. J was trimmed by 6 bases and V by 3 bases; bases with no gene match: 5. CDR3 size: 15 residues.

The J gene is TRBJ2-2, the V gene TRBV9; TRBD1 is a possible D gene (7 bases). Trimming shortened V by 0 bases and J by 0 bases, and 15 bases separated the two germline ends. This CDR3 contains 18 residues. Germline CDR1 reads SGDLS; CDR2 reads YYNGEE. CDR3 region: CASSVVGGQQANTGELFF. The DNA of the CDR3 is TGTGCCAGCAGCGTAGTGGGGGGACAGCAAGCGAACACCGGGGAGCTGTTTTTT.

V and J are TRBV6-5 and TRBJ2-7; no firm D call. Germline loops: CDR1 MNHEY, CDR2 SVGAGI. Deletions cut 4 bases from V and 2 bases from J, with 15 bases between. This CDR3 is 15 amino acids long. The CDR3 sequence: CASSFAIDPTYEQYF. DNA for the CDR3: TGTGCCAGCAGTTTCGCGATAGATCCTACCTACGAGCAGTACTTC.

CDR3 nucleotide sequence: TGCAGCGTTACGGACAGGGGGGGGACTGAAGCTTTCTTT. Encoded protein: CSVTDRGGTEAFF. The J gene is TRBJ1-1, the V gene TRBV29-1; TRBD1 agrees at 10 bases. Germline CDR1 SQVTM, CDR2 ANQGSEA. Trimming removed 5 bases from V and 5 bases from J; junction bases left unmatched: 5. The CDR3 consists of 13 residues.

This sequence joins TRBV6-5 and TRBJ1-2; D remains unclear. The ends were cut back, 4 bases at V and 4 bases at J, with 10 bases in the middle. CDR3 size: 13 residues. The V gene's germline CDR1 is MNHEY and CDR2 SVGAGI. CDR3 protein: CASSWADGYGYTF. The CDR3 DNA follows: TGTGCCAGCAGTTGGGCAGATGGCTATGGCTACACCTTC.

Concerning this clone: Germline is not matched at one junction end, which may reflect a read error. This sequence joins TRBV5-1 and TRBJ1-1, with TRBD1 matching over 10 bases. The CDR3 length is 13 residues. CDR1 is SGHRS, CDR2 YFSETQ, per germline. CDR3 sequence reads: CASSSRDRGLPQF. CDR3 DNA: TGCGCCAGCAGCTCGAGGGACAGGGGCCTACCTCAGTTT.

This chain links TRBV5-1 with TRBJ1-1; 11 positions agree with TRBD1. The CDR3 length is 19 residues. Per germline, CDR1 SGHRS and CDR2 YFSETQ. The trim removed 4 bases at V and 0 bases at J, leaving 14 bases unmatched. The DNA of the CDR3 is TGCGCCAGCAGCCCCAGCCCCCGGACAGGGGGCTACATGAACACTGAAGCTTTCTTT. Its translation is CASSPSPRTGGYMNTEAFF.

The V call is TRBV20-1, the J call TRBJ1-1, with D hard to call. CDR1 and CDR2 from the germline V gene are DFQATT and SNEGSKA (reference sequence). The CDR3 contains 11 residues. Trimming removed 3 bases from V and 7 bases from J, with 9 bases in between. The CDR3 region is CSARRGREAFF. CDR3 coding DNA: TGCAGTGCTAGGCGAGGGCGTGAAGCTTTCTTT.

This clone came up a few times. This rearrangement joins TRBV4-1 to TRBJ2-2; a possible D gene is TRBD2 (6 bases). Germline V gives CDR1 MGHRA, CDR2 YSYEKL. The germline V and J ends were trimmed by 2 bases and 5 bases, with 15 bases remaining between them. The length of the CDR3 is 16 residues. CDR3 nucleotides: TGCGCCAGCAGCCAACCCCGGGCGGGAAGGACCGGGGAGCTGTTTTTT. It encodes CASSQPRAGRTGELFF.

This clone was counted between two and nine times. The chain is built from TRBV6-6 and TRBJ1-5; perhaps TRBD1 as D (6 bases). The CDR3 sequence is 15 residues long. With 7 bases removed from V and 8 bases from J, the gap between germline ends came to 21 bases. CDR1 and CDR2 (germline): MNHNY, SVGAGI (reference sequence). CDR3 nucleotide sequence: TGTGCCAGCAACCCATCTGGACAGAGAAAGAAGCCCCAGCATTTT. Translation gives CASNPSGQRKKPQHF.

This sequence joins TRBV11-3 and TRBJ1-3; D is uncertain. The CDR3 has 13 amino acids. V lost 5 bases and J 8 bases, leaving 13 bases between the germline ends. The V gene's germline CDR1 is SGHNT and CDR2 YENEEA. The CDR3 nucleotides read TGTGCCAGCAGCCTCTCCCGGGGTGACACCATATATTTT. The encoded protein is CASSLSRGDTIYF. The variable domain in full, with the rest retrieved from reference TRBV11-3 and TRBJ1-3, is EAGVVQSPRYKIIEKKQPVAFWCNPISGHNTLYWYLQNLGQGPELLIRYENEEAVDDSQLPKDRFSAERLKGVDSTLKIQPAELGDSAVYLCASSLSRGDTIYFGEGSWLTVV.

This clone came up a few times. The CDR3 loop is CASSLTSPGTQYF. As DNA, the CDR3 is TGTGCCAGCAGTCTGACTAGCCCCGGGACCCAGTACTTC. V and J are TRBV27 and TRBJ2-5; TRBD2 agrees at 7 bases. CDR1 is MNHEY, CDR2 SMNVEV, per germline (reference sequence). The J segment lost 7 bases and the V segment lost 5 bases, leaving 7 bases of the junction unmatched. The CDR3 has 13 residues.

The rearrangement links TRBV29-1 to TRBJ1-2; D is unresolved. With 6 bases removed from V and 7 bases from J, the gap between germline ends came to 15 bases. The CDR3 is made up of 12 amino acids. Germline values: CDR1 SQVTM, CDR2 ANQGSEA. The CDR3 is CSVAGRPSGYTF. The CDR3 DNA reads as TGCAGCGTCGCGGGGAGGCCTAGTGGCTACACCTTC.

The chain joins TRBV7-9 to TRBJ1-5; 7 bases agree with TRBD1. CDR1 and CDR2 (germline): SEHNR, FQNEAQ (reference sequence). The CDR3 runs 18 residues. J gave up 3 bases and V 1 base, and 12 bases lay outside the gene matches. CDR3 sequence: CASSLEFLRTGFNQPQHF. The CDR3 nucleotides read TGTGCCAGCAGCTTAGAGTTTTTACGGACAGGCTTCAATCAGCCCCAGCATTTT.

V is TRBV9 and J is TRBJ2-5; the D gene is possibly TRBD2 (7 bases). There are 16 residues in the CDR3. Trimming shortened V by 6 bases and J by 2 bases, and 20 bases separated the two germline ends. Germline values: CDR1 SGDLS, CDR2 YYNGEE. CDR3 region: CASNSLGGVAQETQYF. CDR3 nucleotide sequence: TGTGCCAGCAACTCCTTAGGGGGGGTCGCGCAAGAGACCCAGTACTTC.

V usage is TRBV30 and J usage is TRBJ1-1; the match to TRBD1 covers 8 bases. With 0 bases clipped from V and 4 bases from J, the junction kept 10 bases outside the gene matches. The CDR3 is 16 residues long. Germline CDR1 and CDR2: GTSNPN and SVGIG (reference sequence). The CDR3 here is CAWSVARGLVGTEAFF. DNA for the CDR3: TGTGCCTGGAGTGTAGCCAGGGGGCTGGTCGGCACTGAAGCTTTCTTT.

This sequence joins TRBV19 and TRBJ1-4, with D uncertain. CDR1 and CDR2 (germline): LNHDA, SQIVND (reference sequence). Trimming stripped 4 bases from V and 7 bases from J, with 13 bases between. This CDR3 region has 14 residues. The chain's CDR3 is CASSTWEEGEKLFF. The CDR3 DNA reads TGTGCCAGTAGTACTTGGGAGGAAGGTGAAAAACTGTTTTTT.

This clone has just one count. The chain combines TRBV7-3 with TRBJ2-3, with TRBD1 matching over 9 bases. The CDR3 extends over 19 amino acids. CDR1 is SGHTA, CDR2 FQGTGA, per germline. With 5 bases clipped from V and 3 bases from J, the junction kept 18 bases outside the gene matches. As DNA, the CDR3 is TGTGCCAGCAGCCTCCACGGGACAGGGCTTGAATACTCTACAGATACGCAGTATTTT. Translating it yields CASSLHGTGLEYSTDTQYF.

This chain uses TRBV10-1 with TRBJ2-5, with D hard to call. V lost 8 bases and J 4 bases, leaving 17 bases between the germline ends. Looked up from germline, CDR1 is WNHNN and CDR2 is SYGVQD (reference sequence). The CDR3 is 14 amino acids. The CDR3 region is CASSSTARGETQYF. The CDR3 DNA reads as TGCGCCAGCTCCTCGACGGCTAGAGGAGAGACCCAGTACTTC.

This clone appeared a single time. The genes are TRBV7-9 and TRBJ2-7, with D possibly being TRBD1 (6 bases). The germline gives CDR1 SEHNR, CDR2 FQNEAQ (reference sequence). This CDR3 is 17 amino acids long. Between the trimmed V and J ends, which lost 5 bases and 1 base, there was a span of 21 bases. The CDR3 spells CASSEPWRQGNSYEQYF. Written as DNA, the CDR3 is TGTGCCAGCAGCGAACCCTGGCGGCAGGGGAATTCCTACGAGCAGTACTTC.

The rearrangement uses TRBV5-1 and TRBJ2-1, with D possibly TRBD1 on 6 matching bases. V was cut by 2 bases and J by 2 bases, with 11 bases left in between. Germline V gene lookup returns CDR1 SGHRS and CDR2 YFSETQ. CDR3 length equals 15 residues. CDR3: CASSLGGVAYNEQFF. In DNA form, the CDR3 reads TGCGCCAGCAGCTTAGGGGGAGTCGCCTACAATGAGCAGTTCTTC.

The chain combines TRBV6-4 with TRBJ1-6; D remains unclear. Germline V gene sequence: CDR1 MRHNA, CDR2 SNTAGT. CDR3 length equals 14 residues. Trimming stripped 6 bases from V and 5 bases from J, with 11 bases between. This CDR3 is CASSPTEDNSPLHF. DNA for the CDR3: TGTGCCAGCAGCCCCACAGAAGATAATTCACCCCTCCACTTT.

This clone was detected a few times. J is TRBJ2-7 and V is TRBV7-9; tentative D call: TRBD2 (6 bases). V gave up 7 bases and J gave up 1 base, with 14 bases separating them. The CDR3 runs to 14 residues. From germline, CDR1 is SEHNR and CDR2 FQNEAQ (reference sequence). The CDR3 here is CASTPPGGSYEQYF. The DNA of the CDR3 is TGTGCCAGCACTCCGCCCGGGGGTTCCTACGAGCAGTACTTC. Complete variable domain (other parts from reference TRBV7-9 and TRBJ2-7): DTGVSQNPRHKITKRGQNVTFRCDPISEHNRLYWYRQTLGQGPEFLTYFQNEAQLEKSRLLSDRFSAERPKGSFSTLEIQRTEQGDSAMYLCASTPPGGSYEQYFGPGTRLTVT.